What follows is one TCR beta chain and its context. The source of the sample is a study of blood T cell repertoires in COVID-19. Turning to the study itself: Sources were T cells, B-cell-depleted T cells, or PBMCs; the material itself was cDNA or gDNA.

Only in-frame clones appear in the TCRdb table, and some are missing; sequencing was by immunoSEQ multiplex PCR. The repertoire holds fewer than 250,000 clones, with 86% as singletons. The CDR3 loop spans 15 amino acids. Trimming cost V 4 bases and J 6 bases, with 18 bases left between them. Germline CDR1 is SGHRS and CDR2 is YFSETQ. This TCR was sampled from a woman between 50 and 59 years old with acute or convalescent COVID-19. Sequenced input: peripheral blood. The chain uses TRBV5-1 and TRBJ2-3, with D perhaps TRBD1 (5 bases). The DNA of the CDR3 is TGCGCCAGCAGCCCCGATGTAGGGGCTAGGGATACGCAGTATTTT. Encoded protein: CASSPDVGARDTQYF.